The entry below gives a single TCR beta chain sequence along with its context. The data originate from a study of Ad26.COV2.S vaccination and SARS-CoV-2 variants. Assay: immunoSEQ multiplex PCR; the TCRdb copy retains only in-frame clones and omits some. The table lists some 340,000 clones, about 86% of them singletons. The treatment here: 15 to 20 received Ad26.COV2.S at low or high dose, single or two shots; about 5 received placebo; per-sample allocation not given. Each sample was drawn 63 days after the first injection (of vaccine or placebo). Looked up from germline, CDR1 is SGHTA and CDR2 is FQGNSA. Trimming removed 5 bases at V and 0 bases at J, with 19 bases between. The CDR3 consists of 17 residues.

Here the sequenced sample was peripheral blood, taken in a trial of Ad26.COV2.S vaccine versus placebo. This TCR derives from a person between 18 and 60 years old who received the Ad26.COV2.S COVID-19 vaccine or a placebo. The J gene is TRBJ1-1, the V gene TRBV7-2; tentative D call: TRBD1 (6 bases). In DNA, the CDR3 is TGTGCCAGCAGCCCCGGGGGGGCCGTGGTGGTGAACACTGAAGCTTTCTTT. Protein sequence: CASSPGGAVVVNTEAFF.